These 27 T cell receptor beta chains were sequenced from one sample in a study of blood T cell repertoires in COVID-19. Only in-frame clones appear in the TCRdb table, and some are missing; sequencing was by immunoSEQ multiplex PCR. The repertoire includes roughly 290,000 clones, around 81% of them detected once, and more than 15% sits in the top ten. Material for sequencing was peripheral blood. These receptors all stem from a person aged 70 to 79 with COVID-19, enrolled during active disease.

This clone appeared once. The rearrangement links TRBV5-4 to TRBJ2-5; D might be TRBD2 (5 bases). This CDR3 has 14 residues. V was cut by 1 base and J by 3 bases, with 10 bases left in between. Germline CDR1 is SGHNT and CDR2 is YYREEE (reference sequence). CDR3 in amino acids: CASSLTRQKETQYF. CDR3 coding DNA: TGTGCCAGCAGCTTGACTAGACAAAAAGAGACCCAGTACTTC.

This clone was seen a handful of times. The V gene is TRBV15, the J gene TRBJ2-7; 9 bases match TRBD1. The CDR3 covers 14 residues. Germline V gives CDR1 LNHNV, CDR2 YYDKDF (reference sequence). V dropped 6 bases and J dropped 4; count of bases not matched to a gene: 7. CDR3 nucleotide sequence: TGTGCCACCAGTACCCCGGGACAGGGATACGAGCAGTACTTC. Encoded protein: CATSTPGQGYEQYF. The whole variable domain, remainder taken from reference TRBV15 and TRBJ2-7, is DAMVIQNPRYQVTQFGKPVTLSCSQTLNHNVMYWYQQKSSQAPKLLFHYYDKDFNNEADTPDNFQSRRPNTSFCFLDIRSPGLGDTAMYLCATSTPGQGYEQYFGPGTRLTVT.

The gene calls are TRBV20-1 and TRBJ2-1; D is unresolved. Germline assignment: CDR1 DFQATT and CDR2 SNEGSKA (reference sequence). Trimming shortened V by 6 bases and J by 8 bases, and 8 bases separated the two germline ends. The CDR3 sequence is 10 residues long. The CDR3 nucleotides are TGCAGTGCCCTTGAGGATGAGCAGTTCTTC. Its translation: CSALEDEQFF.

The chain uses TRBV6-1 and TRBJ1-3; 7 bases line up with TRBD1. This CDR3 contains 12 residues. V was clipped by 3 bases and J by 8 bases; unmatched bases: 1. Germline V gene sequence: CDR1 MNHNS, CDR2 SASEGT. The CDR3 protein is CASSETGYTIYF. The DNA for the CDR3 is TGTGCCAGCAGTGAGACAGGGTACACCATATATTTT.

V gene TRBV28 combines with J gene TRBJ1-2; D is unresolved. V dropped 7 bases and J dropped 2 bases, with 8 bases sitting between them. The CDR3 runs to 12 residues. In germline, CDR1 is MDHEN, CDR2 SYDVKM. CDR3 amino acids: CASTPGNYGYTF. As DNA, the CDR3 is TGTGCCAGCACGCCGGGGAACTATGGCTACACCTTC.

V and J are TRBV6-4 and TRBJ1-6; D gene uncertain. This CDR3 contains 13 residues. V shed 5 bases and J shed 7 bases, with 9 bases lying between them. Looked up from germline, CDR1 is MRHNA and CDR2 is SNTAGT. The DNA of the CDR3 is TGTGCCAGCAGTATAAACAGCAATTCACCCCTCCACTTT. This encodes CASSINSNSPLHF.

DNA for the CDR3: TGTGCCAGCAGTTATCAGGCGGGAGTTTTTGAGCAGTTCTTC. Encoded protein: CASSYQAGVFEQFF. The V gene is TRBV6-2 or TRBV6-3, the J gene TRBJ2-1; 7 bases agree with TRBD2. This CDR3 comprises 14 residues. V trimming: 3 bases; J trimming: 9 bases; junction bases outside the gene matches: 8. In germline, CDR1 is MNHEY, CDR2 SVGEGT.

The chain recombines TRBV4-1 with TRBJ2-2; TRBD2 matches at 10 bases. The CDR3 has 20 residues. Unmatched junction bases numbered 10, after V lost 0 bases and J lost 0 bases. Germline CDR1 and CDR2: MGHRA and YSYEKL. The CDR3 sequence: CASSQDRQAGGLANTGELFF. In DNA form, the CDR3 reads TGCGCCAGCAGCCAAGATCGTCAAGCGGGAGGGCTTGCGAACACCGGGGAGCTGTTTTTT.

Only a few counts were recorded for this clone. The rearrangement links TRBV7-9 to TRBJ2-2; D may be TRBD2 (6 bases). The germline V gene encodes CDR1 SEHNR and CDR2 FQNEAQ (reference sequence). Deletions cut 3 bases from V and 5 bases from J, with 7 bases between. The CDR3 is made up of 13 amino acids. CDR3 in amino acids: CASSFGLTGELFF. CDR3 nucleotide sequence: TGTGCCAGCAGCTTTGGACTAACCGGGGAGCTGTTTTTT.

The J gene is TRBJ2-5, the V gene TRBV4-2; no clear D gene. V lost 1 base to trimming and J lost 2 bases, with 11 bases between them. Germline V gene lookup returns CDR1 LGHNA and CDR2 YNFKEQ. CDR3 size: 15 residues. CDR3 protein: CASSQVFLGQETQYF. The CDR3 DNA is TGTGCCAGCAGCCAAGTCTTCCTCGGGCAAGAGACCCAGTACTTC.

This clone was recorded a few times. This chain joins TRBV2 and TRBJ2-5; TRBD2 aligns across 8 bases. V shed 6 bases and J 7 bases; nucleotides not matched to a gene: 4. Germline V gene data show CDR1 as SNHLY and CDR2 as FYNNEI. CDR3 size: 12 residues. This CDR3 is CASRTSVGTQYF. In DNA, the CDR3 is TGTGCCAGCAGGACTAGCGTGGGGACCCAGTACTTC.

The chain couples TRBV7-3 to TRBJ2-1; TRBD1 matches at 9 bases. The CDR3 extends over 15 amino acids. The trim removed 3 bases at V and 9 bases at J, leaving 9 bases unmatched. The germline CDR1 and CDR2 sequences are SGHTA and FQGTGA. CDR3 region: CASSFTGGPLGEQFF. The CDR3 nucleotides read TGTGCCAGCAGCTTCACAGGGGGCCCTTTAGGTGAGCAGTTCTTC.

The chain links TRBV19 to TRBJ2-2; 8 nucleotides line up with TRBD2. The CDR3 contains 14 residues. The trim removed 10 bases at V and 3 bases at J, leaving 7 bases unmatched. Per the germline V gene, CDR1 is LNHDA and CDR2 is SQIVND (reference sequence). The CDR3 DNA reads as TGTGCCACCCGTGAGCGGGGGTACACCGGGGAGCTGTTTTTT. Amino acid sequence: CATRERGYTGELFF.

The V call is TRBV19, the J call TRBJ1-1, with unresolved D. This CDR3 has 13 residues. Trimming stripped 5 bases from V and 0 bases from J, with 7 bases between. The germline V gene has CDR1 LNHDA and CDR2 SQIVND (reference sequence). The CDR3, as DNA: TGTGCCAGTAGTTTACAGATGAACACTGAAGCTTTCTTT. It translates to CASSLQMNTEAFF.

V is TRBV6-2 or TRBV6-3 and J is TRBJ2-7; 9 nucleotides align to TRBD2. Losses at the gene ends were 5 bases for V and 4 bases for J; bases not matched to a gene: 9. The CDR3 is 15 amino acids. The germline CDR1 and CDR2 sequences are MNHEY and SVGEGT. The DNA of the CDR3 is TGTGCCAGCAGTACTCTCGGCGGGGGGGTATACGAGCAGTACTTC. Its protein is CASSTLGGGVYEQYF.

The V gene is TRBV7-2, the J gene TRBJ1-4; no firm D call. CDR3 length: 14 residues. The germline CDR1 and CDR2 sequences are SGHTA and FQGNSA. V gave up 4 bases and J gave up 5 bases, with 11 bases separating them. CDR3 DNA: TGTGCCAGCAGCTCGCCGGAGATGAATGAAAAACTGTTTTTT. It translates to CASSSPEMNEKLFF.

This clone showed up just once. The chain uses TRBV6-5 and TRBJ1-1; TRBD1 matches 9 bases. Germline CDR1 reads MNHEY; CDR2 reads SVGAGI. With 4 bases clipped from V and 5 bases from J, the junction kept 8 bases outside the gene matches. The CDR3 is made up of 15 amino acids. For the CDR3, the DNA is TGTGCCAGCAGTTCCTACACAGGGGGCCGGACTGAAGCTTTCTTT. This gives the protein CASSSYTGGRTEAFF.

The chain employs TRBV27 and TRBJ1-1, with D tentatively TRBD1 (6 bases). V lost 3 bases, J lost 1 base, and 9 bases lay in between. Looked up from germline, CDR1 is MNHEY and CDR2 is SMNVEV (reference sequence). CDR3 length equals 14 residues. The CDR3 here is CASSFDRTNTEAFF. In DNA, the CDR3 is TGTGCCAGCAGTTTCGACAGGACGAACACTGAAGCTTTCTTT.

The V gene is TRBV7-3, the J gene TRBJ2-1; maybe TRBD2 (5 bases). CDR3 length equals 13 residues. V lost 3 bases and J lost 9, with 12 bases in between. Germline lookup yields CDR1 SGHTA and CDR2 FQGTGA. The CDR3 spells CASSFVGVSEQFF. The CDR3 DNA reads as TGTGCCAGCAGCTTCGTCGGGGTCAGTGAGCAGTTCTTC.

The rearrangement uses TRBV5-6 and TRBJ1-2; D is perhaps TRBD1 (5 bases). V lost 4 bases and J lost 2, with 12 bases in between. CDR3 length: 14 amino acids. Germline V gene sequence: CDR1 SGHDT, CDR2 YYEEEE. The CDR3 loop is CASSPPRENYGYTF. In DNA form, the CDR3 reads TGTGCCAGCAGCCCCCCCAGGGAAAACTATGGCTACACCTTC.

The chain employs TRBV6-5 and TRBJ1-3; D perhaps matches TRBD1 (6 bases). Germline CDR1 and CDR2: MNHEY and SVGAGI. V lost 6 bases and J lost 1, with 10 bases in between. The CDR3 is 14 residues long. The CDR3 spells CASSPGVSGNTIYF. The CDR3 DNA follows: TGTGCCAGCAGCCCAGGGGTTTCTGGAAACACCATATATTTT.

The chain links TRBV19 to TRBJ1-1, with D unclear. CDR1 is LNHDA and CDR2 is SQIVND in the germline V gene (reference sequence). The CDR3 runs to 15 residues. V lost 2 bases to trimming and J lost 4 bases, with 14 bases between them. CDR3 protein: CASSINTFPGTEAFF. The CDR3 DNA is TGTGCCAGTAGTATAAACACATTTCCAGGCACTGAAGCTTTCTTT. Variable domain in full (rest from reference TRBV19 and TRBJ1-1): DGGITQSPKYLFRKEGQNVTLSCEQNLNHDAMYWYRQDPGQGLRLIYYSQIVNDFQKGDIAEGYSVSREKKESFPLTVTSAQKNPTAFYLCASSINTFPGTEAFFGQGTRLTVV.

The chain carries TRBV10-3 and TRBJ2-1; 10 positions match TRBD1. The V segment lost 5 bases and the J segment 5 bases; nucleotides outside the gene matches: 3. The CDR3 is made up of 14 amino acids. Germline CDR1 and CDR2: ENHRY and SYGVKD. CDR3 in amino acids: CAISKDRGDNEQFF. The CDR3 DNA is TGTGCCATCAGTAAGGACAGGGGGGACAATGAGCAGTTCTTC.

This clone was observed a handful of times. The rearrangement joins TRBV5-4 to TRBJ1-2; 7 bases are shared with TRBD1. CDR1 is SGHNT and CDR2 is YYREEE in the germline V gene (reference sequence). V dropped 5 bases and J dropped 4; count of bases not matched to a gene: 8. The length of the CDR3 is 14 residues. Here the CDR3 DNA reads TGTGCCAGCAGAGGGAAGGGGGCGGGCTATGGCTACACCTTC. Protein product: CASRGKGAGYGYTF.

This clone was recorded a few times. The V and J genes are TRBV6-6 and TRBJ1-2; 8 positions agree with TRBD1. Looked up from germline, CDR1 is MNHNY and CDR2 is SVGAGI (reference sequence). Germline trimming cut 8 bases from V and 3 bases from J; bases unmatched to any gene: 5. The CDR3 spans 13 residues. The CDR3 DNA is TGTGCCAGCGGGACAGGACTGTACTATGGCTACACCTTC. This encodes CASGTGLYYGYTF.

The chain carries TRBV9 and TRBJ2-7; D remains ambiguous. This CDR3 has 12 amino acids. CDR1 SGDLS and CDR2 YYNGEE come from the germline V gene. V lost 3 bases, J lost 6 bases, and 10 bases lay in between. CDR3 amino acids: CASSGTGGEQYF. CDR3 in DNA: TGTGCCAGCAGCGGAACGGGTGGCGAGCAGTACTTC.

The CDR3 bases are TGTGCCACCCACGAGGAGGTGGCCTCTAACTATGGCTACACCTTC. Translating it yields CATHEEVASNYGYTF. The chain combines TRBV28 with TRBJ1-2; D is uncertain. Trimming pared 10 bases from V and 0 bases from J, leaving 18 bases between. The CDR3 spans 15 residues. Per germline, CDR1 MDHEN and CDR2 SYDVKM.